The entry that follows covers one TCR beta chain sequence. Its antigen is still unknown. There are no base qualities to consult, and no much larger clone falls within one base. From the cysteine through the phenylalanine, the CDR3 covers 14 amino acids. Left in the record is the CDR3 DNA by itself, 42 bases read in frame from the first base. Germline trimming amounts to 1 base on V and 6 bases on J, with 2 as the count of junction bases outside the gene matches. CDR1 and CDR2 were assigned from the germline V gene (reference sequence) as GTSNPN and SVGIG. The record originates from a study of blood T cell repertoires in COVID-19 (dated by TCRdb to the early 2020s). Study-level background: Samples from collaborators originated in the United States, Italy and Spain and spanned both the acute and convalescent phases of COVID-19. Samples came from the ongoing ImmuneRACE study (first 160 participants) plus 1,254 subjects from 6 global collaborators. Sample metadata almost always included a de-identified subject ID, COVID-19 status, age in years and sex. HLA class I and class II types, where available, came from metadata supplied by the sample provider rather than from assay-based typing. The repertoires were released in a freely available public database intended as a resource for research on the immune response to SARS-CoV-2. Deeply sampled blood TCRbeta repertoires from subjects exposed to, actively infected with, or recovered from COVID-19 were included in the dataset. The prospective study material was composed of cDNA or gDNA derived from T cells, B-cell-depleted T cells, or PBMCs.

TCRbeta CDR3 regions were amplified from genomic DNA using the immunoSEQ Assay, a bias-controlled multiplex PCR. In the authors' own workflow: Within the assay, amplification of reference gene primers was used to estimate how many nucleated cells each sample contained. To quantify the absolute abundance of each unique TCRbeta CDR3 rearrangement, sequence reads were collapsed and filtered. For each sample, productive Simpson clonality was calculated as the square root of Simpson's diversity index over productive rearrangements. The source is immuneACCESS, and TCRdb retained only in-frame sequences with V and J called. Part of the clones is not carried over; for the studies checked, unresolved V genes explain less than half of this, and the remainder is unexplained. That table furnishes V, J and clone size, whereas the DNA furnished D and trimming. The sample table holds 25,000 to 35,000 clones, of which approximately 85% were seen once. The top ten constitute 7% to 8.5% of the sample.

Each collaborating institution followed its own protocols to collect whole blood in K2EDTA tubes. For TCRbeta analysis, collaborators shipped samples in one of three forms: frozen whole blood, isolated PBMCs, or DNA extracted from either of those sample types. What the authors observed across the whole study: How much clinical and demographic metadata was included differed by source and by participant, and the metadata was provided uncurated.

This receptor was taken from a human donor in a cohort sampled during active COVID-19. The sequenced sample was peripheral blood. Here the chain combines TRBV30 and TRBJ1-4; a stretch of 10 junction bases matches TRBD1. Here is the DNA: TGTGCCTGGAGTGGGGGACAGGGGTATGAAAAACTGTTTTTT. Its protein product is CAWSGGQGYEKLFF.